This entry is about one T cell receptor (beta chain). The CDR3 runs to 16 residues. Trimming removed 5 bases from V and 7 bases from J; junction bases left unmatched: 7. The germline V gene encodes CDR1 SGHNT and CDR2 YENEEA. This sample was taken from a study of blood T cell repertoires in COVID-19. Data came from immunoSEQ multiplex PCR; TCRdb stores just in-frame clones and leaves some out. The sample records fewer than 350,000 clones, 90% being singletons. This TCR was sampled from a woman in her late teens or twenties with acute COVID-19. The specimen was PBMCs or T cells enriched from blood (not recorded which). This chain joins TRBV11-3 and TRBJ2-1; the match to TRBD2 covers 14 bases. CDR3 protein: CASSKPGTSGSNEQFF. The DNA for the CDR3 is TGTGCCAGCAGCAAACCCGGGACTAGCGGGAGTAATGAGCAGTTCTTC. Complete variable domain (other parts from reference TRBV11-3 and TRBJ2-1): EAGVVQSPRYKIIEKKQPVAFWCNPISGHNTLYWYLQNLGQGPELLIRYENEEAVDDSQLPKDRFSAERLKGVDSTLKIQPAELGDSAVYLCASSKPGTSGSNEQFFGPGTRLTVL.